These 27 T cell receptor beta chains came from one sample sequenced in a study of cytomegalovirus exposure and HLA in healthy donors (dated by TCRdb to the late 2010s). Libraries were constructed by the immunoSEQ multiplex PCR assay. A mixture of 60 forward primers for TCR Vbeta segments and 13 reverse primers for TCR Jbeta segments was used in the multiplex PCR. Entries here come from immuneACCESS through TCRdb and include only in-frame sequences with V and J called. Some clones fail to appear in such tables; in the studies checked, an unresolved V gene covers under half of the shortfall, and the cause of the remainder is unknown. For this sample the table gives fewer than 200,000 clones, of which 75% to 85% were detected only once. The ten largest clones take up 0.6% to 0.95% of the sample. Input material: PBMCs. The source is a female donor in good health and CMV-seronegative.

The table lists this clone with a count of one. The J gene is TRBJ1-1, the V gene TRBV28, with D possibly matching TRBD1 (5 bases). The V gene lost 4 bases and the J gene lost 0 bases, with 12 bases spanning the gap. This CDR3 spans 15 amino acids. Per the germline V gene, CDR1 is MDHEN and CDR2 is SYDVKM. The CDR3 region has the DNA TGTGCCAGCAGTTCCCCGACAGCAATGAACACTGAAGCTTTCTTT. Translating it yields CASSSPTAMNTEAFF.

V is TRBV28 and J is TRBJ2-2, with D unclear. Germline V gene lookup returns CDR1 MDHEN and CDR2 SYDVKM. CDR3 size: 15 residues. Trimming stripped 4 bases from V and 3 bases from J, with 12 bases between. In nucleotides, the CDR3 is TGTGCCAGCAGTTGGATCGACGGGTACACCGGGGAGCTGTTTTTT. Protein sequence: CASSWIDGYTGELFF. The full variable domain, with the rest looked up from reference TRBV28 and TRBJ2-2, is DVKVTQSSRYLVKRTGEKVFLECVQDMDHENMFWYRQDPGLGLRLIYFSYDVKMKEKGDIPEGYSVSREKKERFSLILESASTNQTSMYLCASSWIDGYTGELFFGEGSRLTVL.

J is TRBJ1-5 and V is TRBV6-1; D gene uncertain. Trimming took off 2 bases at V and 6 bases at J, with 14 bases between the two ends. The CDR3 totals 15 residues. Per the germline V gene, CDR1 is MNHNS and CDR2 is SASEGT. DNA of the CDR3: TGTGCCAGCAGTGAATATGCGGCGGTAGGTCAGCCCCAGCATTTT. Its translation is CASSEYAAVGQPQHF.

CDR3 amino acids: CATSDRGNEKLFF. The CDR3 nucleotides are TGTGCCACCAGCGACAGGGGTAATGAAAAACTGTTTTTT. The V gene is TRBV15, the J gene TRBJ1-4, with TRBD1 matching over 8 bases. Germline-derived CDR1 and CDR2 are LNHNV and YYDKDF (reference sequence). This CDR3 is 13 amino acids long. J gave up 4 bases and V 5 bases, and 0 bases lay outside the gene matches.

This chain joins TRBV2 and TRBJ2-6, with D unclear. Germline CDR1 and CDR2: SNHLY and FYNNEI. Trimming cost V 6 bases and J 0 bases, with 6 bases left between them. The CDR3 loop spans 14 amino acids. The CDR3 loop is CASSLLSGANVLTF. CDR3 nucleotides: TGTGCCAGCAGCCTTCTCTCTGGGGCCAACGTCCTGACTTTC.

The V and J genes are TRBV4-1 and TRBJ2-2; TRBD2 aligns across 11 bases. CDR1 is MGHRA and CDR2 is YSYEKL in the germline V gene. The J segment lost 5 bases and the V segment lost 1 base, leaving 6 bases of the junction unmatched. This CDR3 contains 17 residues. The CDR3 DNA sequence: TGCGCCAGCAGCCAAGGGCTAGCGGGGGGATGGACCGGGGAGCTGTTTTTT. This translates into CASSQGLAGGWTGELFF.

The rearrangement uses TRBV6-4 and TRBJ2-3, with a tentative D call TRBD2 (7 bases). The germline CDR1 and CDR2 sequences are MRHNA and SNTAGT. V dropped 3 bases and J dropped 6 bases, with 13 bases sitting between them. CDR3 size: 14 residues. The CDR3 sequence: CASSERGAWDTQYF. In DNA, the CDR3 is TGTGCCAGCAGTGAACGGGGGGCATGGGATACGCAGTATTTT.

The J gene is TRBJ2-3, the V gene TRBV30; 7 bases line up with TRBD2. The CDR3 extends over 15 amino acids. The V gene's germline CDR1 is GTSNPN and CDR2 SVGIG (reference sequence). V lost 2 bases, J lost 2 bases, and 7 bases stayed unmatched. DNA for the CDR3: TGTGCCTGGAGTCGAAGCGGGACCTACACAGATACGCAGTATTTT. Its protein is CAWSRSGTYTDTQYF. Together with reference TRBV30 and TRBJ2-3, the CDR3 gives the full variable domain: SQTIHQWPATLVQPVGSPLSLECTVEGTSNPNLYWYRQAAGRGLQLLFYSVGIGQISSEVPQNLSASRPQDRQFILSSKKLLLSDSGFYLCAWSRSGTYTDTQYFGPGTRLTVL.

This sequence joins TRBV5-5 and TRBJ1-1; weak D call: TRBD1 (5 bases). Germline V gene data show CDR1 as SGHKS and CDR2 as YYEKEE (reference sequence). V was pared by 4 bases and J by 1 base, with 14 bases between. CDR3 size: 15 residues. As DNA, the CDR3 is TGTGCCAGCAGCCTAGCGGGGACCGCGAACACTGAAGCTTTCTTT. Translated: CASSLAGTANTEAFF. Together with reference TRBV5-5 and TRBJ1-1, the CDR3 gives the full variable domain: DAGVTQSPTHLIKTRGQQVTLRCSPISGHKSVSWYQQVLGQGPQFIFQYYEKEERGRGNFPDRFSARQFPNYSSELNVNALLLGDSALYLCASSLAGTANTEAFFGQGTRLTVV.

This clone has more than one count but fewer than ten. The chain couples TRBV7-2 to TRBJ2-1, with 14 bases lining up with TRBD2. There are 16 residues in the CDR3. The germline V gene encodes CDR1 SGHTA and CDR2 FQGNSA. The ends lost 3 bases at V and 8 bases at J; junction bases unmatched: 6. CDR3 nucleotide sequence: TGTGCCAGCAGCTTGGCGACTAGCGGGGGGGCCCATGAGCAGTTCTTC. Its translation is CASSLATSGGAHEQFF.

This clone has more than one count but fewer than ten. This chain joins TRBV12-1 and TRBJ1-3; the tabulated D call, TRBD1, remains unverified against the DNA. TRBV12-1 is shown as a pseudogene. The CDR3 is made up of 15 amino acids. CDR3 nucleotide sequence: TGTGCCAGCGACCCTGGACAGGGAAGGGTGAACACCATATATTTT. Its translation is CASDPGQGRVNTIYF.

The V gene is TRBV4-3, the J gene TRBJ2-7, with 10 bases aligning to TRBD1. V shed 8 bases and J 6 bases; nucleotides not matched to a gene: 7. The germline gives CDR1 LGHNA, CDR2 YSLEER. The CDR3 sequence is 13 residues long. The CDR3: CASGLDRGREQYF. The DNA for the CDR3 is TGCGCCAGCGGCCTCGACAGGGGGCGCGAGCAGTACTTC.

This rearrangement joins TRBV2 to TRBJ2-7; 7 nucleotides align to TRBD1. V was clipped by 5 bases and J by 3 bases; unmatched bases: 1. The CDR3 is 12 residues long. Germline assignment: CDR1 SNHLY and CDR2 FYNNEI. As DNA, the CDR3 is TGTGCCAGCAGTCGACAGGGCTACGAGCAGTACTTC. It is translated as CASSRQGYEQYF.

This clone occurred a few times. V and J are TRBV27 and TRBJ1-2; no definite D call. V lost 3 bases and J 7 bases, leaving 15 bases between the germline ends. Germline V gene data show CDR1 as MNHEY and CDR2 as SMNVEV (reference sequence). The CDR3 length is 14 residues. The CDR3 loop reads CASSFRGRRGGYTF. The CDR3 DNA follows: TGTGCCAGCAGTTTCCGAGGTCGGCGGGGTGGCTACACCTTC.

CDR3: CASSTYRDNSPLHF. Written as DNA, the CDR3 is TGTGCCAGCAGTACGTACAGGGATAATTCACCCCTCCACTTT. The chain is built from TRBV6-6 and TRBJ1-6; perhaps TRBD1 as D (6 bases). CDR1 MNHNY and CDR2 SVGAGI come from the germline V gene (reference sequence). Trimming pared 5 bases from V and 5 bases from J, leaving 10 bases between. There are 14 residues in the CDR3.

This clone was found once. The chain employs TRBV19 and TRBJ1-5, with D unclear. The germline V gene encodes CDR1 LNHDA and CDR2 SQIVND (reference sequence). Trimming took off 5 bases at V and 4 bases at J, with 9 bases between the two ends. This CDR3 is built from 13 residues. CDR3 in DNA: TGTGCCAGTAGTGGTCGGGAGAATCAGCCCCAGCATTTT. Its protein is CASSGRENQPQHF. Based on the CDR3 plus reference TRBV19 and TRBJ1-5, the full variable domain is DGGITQSPKYLFRKEGQNVTLSCEQNLNHDAMYWYRQDPGQGLRLIYYSQIVNDFQKGDIAEGYSVSREKKESFPLTVTSAQKNPTAFYLCASSGRENQPQHFGDGTRLSIL.

This chain uses TRBV7-3 with TRBJ1-5; maybe TRBD1 (5 bases). CDR1 SGHTA and CDR2 FQGTGA come from the germline V gene. The V end was cut by 2 bases, the J end by 7 bases, with 12 bases between. This CDR3 region has 14 residues. The CDR3 coding sequence is TGTGCCAGCAGCTTATTCGGGGGGGGACAGCCCCAGCATTTT. It codes for CASSLFGGGQPQHF.

The rearrangement joins TRBV4-1 to TRBJ1-5; no firm D call. The germline V and J ends were trimmed by 1 base and 11 bases, with 6 bases remaining between them. This CDR3 spans 11 amino acids. Germline CDR1 and CDR2: MGHRA and YSYEKL. CDR3 protein: CASSQGGTQHF. CDR3 coding DNA: TGCGCCAGCAGCCAAGGAGGGACCCAGCATTTT.

J is TRBJ2-4 and V is TRBV5-3; TRBD2 aligns across 8 bases. TRBV5-3 is known as an ORF, though its function is uncertain. V trimming: 0 bases; J trimming: 0 bases; junction bases outside the gene matches: 11. CDR3 size: 19 residues. Written as DNA, the CDR3 is TGTGCCAGAAGCTTGGAAAGCGGGAGATCGCCACTAGCCAAAAACATTCAGTACTTC. This codes for CARSLESGRSPLAKNIQYF.

This clone is a singleton in its sample. V and J are TRBV28 and TRBJ2-2, with 10 bases aligning to TRBD1. The junction had 4 bases not matched to a gene; V was cut back by 8 bases and J by 4 bases. Germline CDR1 reads MDHEN; CDR2 reads SYDVKM. CDR3 length: 14 residues. The CDR3 coding sequence is TGTGCCAGCGACGGGACAGGGGTCACCGGGGAGCTGTTTTTT. Protein sequence: CASDGTGVTGELFF.

This rearrangement joins TRBV7-9 to TRBJ2-3; D might be TRBD1 (5 bases). There are 15 residues in the CDR3. Germline V gene sequence: CDR1 SEHNR, CDR2 FQNEAQ (reference sequence). Trimming left V 3 bases short and J 4 bases short, with 14 bases between. In nucleotides, the CDR3 is TGTGCCAGCAGCTTGGAAAGGGGCCTCTCAGATACGCAGTATTTT. The encoded protein is CASSLERGLSDTQYF.

In DNA, the CDR3 is TGTGCCAGCTCACCGGTGGCTAGCGTACCCCAAGAGACCCAGTACTTC. Its protein product is CASSPVASVPQETQYF. The chain joins TRBV18 to TRBJ2-5; D might be TRBD2 (6 bases). The V gene lost 3 bases and the J gene lost 1 base, with 15 bases spanning the gap. This CDR3 comprises 16 residues. CDR1 KGHSH and CDR2 LQKENI come from the germline V gene.

This clone was observed a single time. This chain joins TRBV15 and TRBJ1-3; 7 positions match TRBD1. Germline CDR1 and CDR2: LNHNV and YYDKDF (reference sequence). This CDR3 is 19 amino acids long. With 8 bases clipped from V and 0 bases from J, the junction kept 19 bases outside the gene matches. The CDR3 protein is CATSGTFEQGLLSGNTIYF. The CDR3 region has the DNA TGTGCCACCTCCGGGACCTTCGAACAGGGGTTACTCTCTGGAAACACCATATATTTT.

This chain joins TRBV7-3 and TRBJ2-1, with 8 bases aligning to TRBD2. CDR1 and CDR2 (germline): SGHTA, FQGTGA. V shed 6 bases and J 4 bases; nucleotides not matched to a gene: 11. The CDR3 sequence is 16 residues long. CDR3 sequence: CASRSAPAGEYNEQFF. The CDR3 region has the DNA TGTGCCAGCAGGTCCGCCCCAGCGGGAGAATACAATGAGCAGTTCTTC.

This chain uses TRBV10-3 with TRBJ2-3, with 8 bases fitting TRBD2. V lost 9 bases to trimming and J lost 6 bases; unmatched junction nucleotides: 11. The CDR3 loop spans 14 amino acids. The germline CDR1 and CDR2 sequences are ENHRY and SYGVKD. CDR3 nucleotide sequence: TGTGCCATACGAGGATCCGGGGGGGCTGATACGCAGTATTTT. It translates to CAIRGSGGADTQYF.

This chain joins TRBV30 and TRBJ2-7; D might be TRBD1 (6 bases). Per the germline V gene, CDR1 is GTSNPN and CDR2 is SVGIG (reference sequence). The CDR3 covers 14 residues. The germline V and J ends were trimmed by 1 base and 4 bases, with 14 bases remaining between them. Written as DNA, the CDR3 is TGTGCCTGGAGTGGGGGGCGGTCTAAATACGAGCAGTACTTC. Residues: CAWSGGRSKYEQYF.

V is TRBV29-1 and J is TRBJ2-5; D perhaps matches TRBD2 (6 bases). CDR3 length: 13 residues. V was pared by 4 bases and J by 0 bases, with 9 bases between. CDR1 is SQVTM, CDR2 ANQGSEA, per germline. The CDR3 sequence: CSVGRGNQETQYF. CDR3 DNA sequence: TGCAGCGTTGGGAGGGGCAACCAAGAGACCCAGTACTTC.